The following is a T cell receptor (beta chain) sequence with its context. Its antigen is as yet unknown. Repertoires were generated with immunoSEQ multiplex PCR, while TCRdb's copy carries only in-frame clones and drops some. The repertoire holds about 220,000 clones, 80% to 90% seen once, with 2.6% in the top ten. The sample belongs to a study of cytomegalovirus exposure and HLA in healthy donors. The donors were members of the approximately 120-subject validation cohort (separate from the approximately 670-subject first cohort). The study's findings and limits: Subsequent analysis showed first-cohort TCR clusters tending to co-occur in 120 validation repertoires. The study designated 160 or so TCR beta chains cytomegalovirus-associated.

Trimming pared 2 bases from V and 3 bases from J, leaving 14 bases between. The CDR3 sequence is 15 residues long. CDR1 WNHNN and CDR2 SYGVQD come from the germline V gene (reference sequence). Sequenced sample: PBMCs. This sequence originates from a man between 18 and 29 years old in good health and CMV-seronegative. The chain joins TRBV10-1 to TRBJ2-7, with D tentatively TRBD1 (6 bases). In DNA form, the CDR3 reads TGCGCCAGCAGTGAGGATCAGACAGGACGCTACGAGCAGTACTTC. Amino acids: CASSEDQTGRYEQYF.